This T cell receptor beta chain was documented in a study of cytomegalovirus exposure and HLA in healthy donors. Study summary: Samples from HLA-typed donors yielded approximately 80 million unique TCRs in an early data release. Findings of the study overall: Most TCR beta V segments were productive about 90% or about 30% of the time in an earlier analysis.

Germline V gene sequence: CDR1 MNHEY, CDR2 SVGAGI. The CDR3 spans 15 residues. V lost 7 bases, J lost 2 bases, and 18 bases lay in between. PCR involved 60 Vbeta and 13 Jbeta primers. In the original analysis: As a later analysis found, there were roughly 80 million unique TCR beta chains, of which some 10 million were shared. The repertoire was sequenced with immunoSEQ multiplex PCR; TCRdb's copy has only in-frame clones and lacks some. D and trimming come from the DNA, and the V and J calls and clone size come from that table. Among fewer than 200,000 clones, 81% were seen once, and the ten largest hold roughly 3.1%. A note on this clone: Its antigen is unknown.

Sequencing was done on a sample of PBMCs. V and J are TRBV6-5 and TRBJ2-7; D perhaps matches TRBD1 (5 bases). The sequence derives from a middle-aged man in good health and CMV-seropositive. CDR3 region: CASTPRGRLTYEQYF. The CDR3 bases are TGTGCCAGCACTCCAAGGGGCCGGTTGACCTACGAGCAGTACTTC.